This T cell receptor (beta chain) was recorded in a study of post-analysis software for immune sequencing data. On this clonotype: The antigen is unknown.

Unique molecular identifiers tagged the TCR beta cDNA libraries. TCRdb re-derived calls from the PCR reads in MiXCR, one entry per CDR3 protein. This table has hundreds of thousands of distinct CDR3 sequences, 44% appearing once. The CDR3 totals 15 residues. Germline V gene sequence: CDR1 SGDLS, CDR2 YYNGEE. V was trimmed by 2 bases and J by 2 bases, leaving 11 bases between them. General study points: Controls had lower frequencies than patients of about 5 TRBV segments, which included TRBV5-6, TRBV5-1 and TRBV20-1. For normalized Chao1 diversity, multiple sclerosis patients scored significantly lower than controls did. Under the F measure, samples that were prepared in one batch clustered strongly together.

V and J are TRBV9 and TRBJ2-1; possibly TRBD1 or TRBD2 for D (5 bases each). This receptor was taken from a girl aged 5 to 17 with multiple sclerosis. Input material: blood. CDR3 loop: CASSVRDAAYNEQFF. DNA for the CDR3: TGTGCCAGCAGCGTCCGGGACGCAGCCTACAATGAGCAGTTCTTC.